This is a list of T cell receptor beta chains from one sample in a study of blood T cell repertoires in COVID-19. Repertoires were generated with immunoSEQ multiplex PCR, while TCRdb's copy carries only in-frame clones and drops some. The sample lists about 200,000 clones, 80% to 85% occurring once. Sequenced sample: peripheral blood. These receptors were taken from a woman older than 75 with COVID-19, enrolled during active disease. Both conserved end residues are part of each CDR3. The D gene is left open where the match is weak. Size is stated for part of the rows, as once, few or many counts, or as a class when the clone is expanded.

D gene,J gene,clone size,V gene,CDR3 protein,CDR3 DNA
NA,TRBJ1-1,once,TRBV30,CAWSRLLNTEAFF,TGTGCCTGGTCCAGGCTTCTGAACACTGAAGCTTTCTTT
NA,TRBJ2-1,NA,TRBV5-4,CASSLGGYNEQFF,TGTGCCAGCAGCTTGGGCGGCTACAATGAGCAGTTCTTC
NA,TRBJ1-5,once,TRBV6-4,CASSAGRDTPQHF,TGTGCCAGCAGTGCTGGGAGGGACACTCCCCAGCATTTT
TRBD1,TRBJ2-7,NA,TRBV18,CASSPGQGSYEQYF,TGTGCCAGCTCCCCCGGACAGGGGTCCTACGAGCAGTACTTC
TRBD2,TRBJ2-7,NA,TRBV27,CASKASGGPYEQYF,TGTGCCAGCAAAGCTAGCGGGGGCCCATACGAGCAGTACTTC
NA,TRBJ1-5,NA,TRBV5-1,CASSPVDSHNQPQHF,TGCGCCAGCAGCCCCGTAGACAGCCACAATCAGCCCCAGCATTTT
NA,TRBJ2-1,few,TRBV28,CASRLGAYEQFF,TGTGCCAGCAGGCTCGGAGCTTATGAGCAGTTCTTC
TRBD1,TRBJ2-3,NA,TRBV27,CASNPSGDRGADTQYF,TGTGCCAGCAATCCGTCCGGTGACAGGGGAGCAGATACGCAGTATTTT
NA,TRBJ1-1,once,TRBV20-1,CSASPGQLGSGNTEAFF,TGCAGTGCGAGTCCGGGACAACTAGGATCCGGGAACACTGAAGCTTTCTTT
NA,TRBJ1-1,once,TRBV5-1,CASSLTSPNTEAFF,TGCGCCAGCAGCTTGACGAGCCCCAACACTGAAGCTTTCTTT
NA,TRBJ1-1,once,TRBV19,CASSTAARENTEAFF,TGTGCCAGTAGTACCGCCGCCAGGGAGAACACTGAAGCTTTCTTT
TRBD1,TRBJ1-4,NA,TRBV5-1,CASSGTGGDEKLFF,TGCGCCAGCAGCGGGACAGGGGGCGATGAAAAACTGTTTTTT
TRBD1,TRBJ2-1,NA,TRBV6-2/TRBV6-3,CASSPGQGINEQFF,TGTGCCAGCAGTCCGGGACAGGGGATAAATGAGCAGTTCTTC
NA,TRBJ2-5,NA,TRBV24-1,CATSDPRQATETQYF,TGTGCCACCAGTGATCCTCGACAGGCTACGGAGACCCAGTACTTC
TRBD2,TRBJ2-3,many,TRBV2,CASSETPSLADLTDTQYF,TGTGCCAGCAGTGAAACCCCCTCACTAGCGGACCTCACAGATACGCAGTATTTT
TRBD1,TRBJ1-1,NA,TRBV18,CASSPGQGSFTEAFF,TGTGCCAGCTCACCGGGACAGGGGAGTTTCACTGAAGCTTTCTTT
NA,TRBJ1-1,NA,TRBV6-4,CASSEQGGRSEAFF,TGTGCCAGCAGTGAACAGGGAGGGAGATCTGAAGCTTTCTTT
TRBD2,TRBJ2-3,NA,TRBV28,CASSYRTSGRGIRGGTQYF,TGTGCCAGCAGTTACCGGACTAGCGGGAGGGGAATTCGGGGTGGTACGCAGTATTTT
NA,TRBJ1-2,NA,TRBV7-9,CASSSGQPDGYTF,TGTGCCAGCAGCTCCGGACAGCCTGATGGCTACACCTTC
TRBD1,TRBJ1-1,NA,TRBV6-5,CASSLFGQVNTEAFF,TGTGCCAGCAGCCTTTTCGGACAGGTGAACACTGAAGCTTTCTTT
TRBD1,TRBJ1-6,NA,TRBV2,CASVEGQGFNSPLHF,TGTGCCAGCGTCGAGGGACAGGGGTTTAATTCACCCCTCCACTTT
TRBD1,TRBJ2-7,NA,TRBV7-2,CASSPDRGTYEQYF,TGTGCCAGCAGCCCTGACAGGGGAACATACGAGCAGTACTTC
NA,TRBJ2-7,once,TRBV7-8,CASRPTGGEQYF,TGTGCCAGCAGGCCCACCGGGGGCGAGCAGTACTTC